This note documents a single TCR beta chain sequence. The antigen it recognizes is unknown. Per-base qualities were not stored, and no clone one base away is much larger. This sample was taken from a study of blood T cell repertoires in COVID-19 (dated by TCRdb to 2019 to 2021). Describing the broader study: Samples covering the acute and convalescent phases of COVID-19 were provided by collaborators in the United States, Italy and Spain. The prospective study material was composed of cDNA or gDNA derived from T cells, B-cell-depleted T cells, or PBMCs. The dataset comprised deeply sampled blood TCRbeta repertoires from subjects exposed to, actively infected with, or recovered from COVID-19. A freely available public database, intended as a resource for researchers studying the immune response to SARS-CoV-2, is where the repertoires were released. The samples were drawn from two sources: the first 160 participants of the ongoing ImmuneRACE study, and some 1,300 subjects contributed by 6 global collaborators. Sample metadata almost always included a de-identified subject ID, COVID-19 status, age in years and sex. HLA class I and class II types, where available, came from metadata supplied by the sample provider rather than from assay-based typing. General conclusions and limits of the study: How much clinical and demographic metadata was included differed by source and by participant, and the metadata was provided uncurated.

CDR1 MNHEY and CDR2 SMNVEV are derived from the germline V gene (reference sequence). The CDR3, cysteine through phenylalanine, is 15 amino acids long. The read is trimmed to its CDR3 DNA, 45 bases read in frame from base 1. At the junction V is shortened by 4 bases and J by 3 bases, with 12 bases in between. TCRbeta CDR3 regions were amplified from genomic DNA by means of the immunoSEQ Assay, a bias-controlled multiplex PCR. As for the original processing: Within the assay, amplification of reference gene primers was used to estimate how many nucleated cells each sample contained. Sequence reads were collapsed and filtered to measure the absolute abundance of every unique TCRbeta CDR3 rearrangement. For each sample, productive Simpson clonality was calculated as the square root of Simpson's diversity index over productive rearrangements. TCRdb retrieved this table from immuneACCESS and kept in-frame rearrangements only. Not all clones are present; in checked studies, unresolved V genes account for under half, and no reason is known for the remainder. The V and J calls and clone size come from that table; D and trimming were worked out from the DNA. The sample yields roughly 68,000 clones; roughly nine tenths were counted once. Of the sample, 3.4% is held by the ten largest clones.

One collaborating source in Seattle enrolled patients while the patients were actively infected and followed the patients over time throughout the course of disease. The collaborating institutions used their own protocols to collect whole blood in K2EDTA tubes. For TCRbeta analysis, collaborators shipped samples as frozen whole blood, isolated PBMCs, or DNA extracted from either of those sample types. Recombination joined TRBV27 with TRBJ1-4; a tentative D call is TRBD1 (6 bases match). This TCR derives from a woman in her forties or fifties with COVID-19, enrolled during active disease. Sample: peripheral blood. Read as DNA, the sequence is TGTGCCAGCAGTTATTTGGGGGCCCCTAATGAAAAACTGTTTTTT. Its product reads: CASSYLGAPNEKLFF.